This TCR beta chain was profiled in a study of T cell clonotyping in hematopoietic cell transplantation. Study as a whole: Recipient samples before transplant were obtained post-cytoreduction.

Whole-study findings and limits: After transplant, recipient diversity fell while pathologically expanded clonotypes grew through day 180. Few recipient clonotypes overlapped donors; over 95% were de novo at given depth.

CDR3 size: 15 residues. The junction had 7 bases not matched to a gene; V was cut back by 0 bases and J by 5 bases. Per germline, CDR1 MNHNS and CDR2 SASEGT. Clones were read by immunoSEQ multiplex PCR, and TCRdb kept only the in-frame ones, dropping some. Of 49,000 or so clones in the sample, approximately 82% are singletons; the top ten hold approximately 5.7%. Time point described: recipient sample about 28 days before transplant, after cytoreduction. This clone was seen more than once but under ten times. Its specificity is unknown. The TCR sequence derives from a man in his sixties with myelodysplastic syndrome. Some clones in this sample may be carry-over from other donors' samples. The sample here was peripheral blood mononuclear cells, taken before stem cell transplant. The chain employs TRBV6-1 and TRBJ2-7, with TRBD1 identical over 7 bases. CDR3 loop: CASSEAPHRGHEQYF. The CDR3 DNA sequence: TGTGCCAGCAGTGAAGCACCCCACAGGGGCCACGAGCAGTACTTC.